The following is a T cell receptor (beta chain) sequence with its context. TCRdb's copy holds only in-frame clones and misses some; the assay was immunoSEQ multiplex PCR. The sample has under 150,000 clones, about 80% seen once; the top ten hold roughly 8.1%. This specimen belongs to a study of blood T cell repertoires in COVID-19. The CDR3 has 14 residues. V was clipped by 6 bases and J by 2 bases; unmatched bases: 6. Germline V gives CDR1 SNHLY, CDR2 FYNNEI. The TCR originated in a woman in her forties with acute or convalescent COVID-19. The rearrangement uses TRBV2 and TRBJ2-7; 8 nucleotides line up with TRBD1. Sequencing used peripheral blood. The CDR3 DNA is TGTGCCAGCAGGCGGACAGGGACGCCCTACGAGCAGTACTTC. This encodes CASRRTGTPYEQYF.